Below, 31 T cell receptor beta chains from the same sample are listed, as sequenced in a study of radiotherapy plus CTLA-4 blockade in lung cancer. The method was immunoSEQ multiplex PCR; TCRdb's version includes in-frame clones alone and lacks a portion of them. In the table there are 100,000 or so clones, about four fifths of which are singletons. This specimen was peripheral blood, taken from a patient treated with radiotherapy plus ipilimumab. The receptors were gathered from a human donor with non-small cell lung cancer that progressed on radiotherapy plus ipilimumab.

The rearrangement joins TRBV6-5 to TRBJ2-5; tentative D call: TRBD2 (6 bases). Trimming stripped 4 bases from V and 3 bases from J, with 12 bases between. CDR1 MNHEY and CDR2 SVGAGI come from the germline V gene. CDR3 length equals 14 residues. CDR3 region: CASSSPGLKETQYF. CDR3 nucleotide sequence: TGTGCCAGCAGTTCCCCGGGACTCAAAGAGACCCAGTACTTC.

The chain couples TRBV29-1 to TRBJ2-1; possibly TRBD2 for D (7 bases). The CDR3 runs to 15 residues. Germline V gene sequence: CDR1 SQVTM, CDR2 ANQGSEA. Trimming removed 3 bases from V and 4 bases from J, with 16 bases in between. CDR3 region: CSVERGRGVYNEQFF. CDR3 bases: TGCAGCGTTGAGCGGGGGCGCGGGGTTTACAATGAGCAGTTCTTC.

This chain connects TRBV5-4 to TRBJ2-7, with 12 bases that match TRBD2. Germline CDR1 reads SGHNT; CDR2 reads YYREEE (reference sequence). Unmatched junction bases numbered 5, after V lost 0 bases and J lost 7 bases. The CDR3 has 15 amino acids. The CDR3 nucleotides are TGTGCCAGCAGCTTGGCTAGCGGGAGGGCGGGGGAGCAGTACGTC. Amino acid sequence: CASSLASGRAGEQYV.

The chain combines TRBV28 with TRBJ2-2; D not certain. The length of the CDR3 is 14 residues. V was cut by 10 bases and J by 4 bases, with 16 bases left in between. Germline V gene lookup returns CDR1 MDHEN and CDR2 SYDVKM. The CDR3 protein is CATTLGISTGELFF. The CDR3 DNA is TGTGCCACCACCTTAGGGATAAGCACCGGGGAGCTGTTTTTT.

This sequence joins TRBV6-5 and TRBJ2-5; weak D call: TRBD1 (5 bases). The CDR3 runs to 15 residues. Germline CDR1 and CDR2: MNHEY and SVGAGI. Trimming pared 7 bases from V and 4 bases from J, leaving 19 bases between. The CDR3 bases are TGTGCCAGCATTGAGCTGGGTAAAAGGGGAGAGACCCAGTACTTC. The encoded protein is CASIELGKRGETQYF.

This clone was recorded only once. The J gene is TRBJ1-4, the V gene TRBV5-1; D is unclear. The germline CDR1 and CDR2 sequences are SGHRS and YFSETQ. This CDR3 is built from 13 residues. V lost 2 bases and J lost 2, with 4 bases in between. The CDR3 protein is CASSLITNEKLFF. DNA of the CDR3: TGCGCCAGCAGCTTAATTACTAATGAAAAACTGTTTTTT.

The rearrangement joins TRBV19 to TRBJ1-1; TRBD1 is a possible D gene (5 bases). V dropped 3 bases and J dropped 0 bases, with 11 bases sitting between them. CDR1 LNHDA and CDR2 SQIVND come from the germline V gene (reference sequence). The CDR3 consists of 15 residues. CDR3 in amino acids: CASSIDEGMNTEAFF. The CDR3 region has the DNA TGTGCCAGTAGTATTGACGAGGGGATGAACACTGAAGCTTTCTTT.

The chain employs TRBV19 and TRBJ1-2, with D unclear. Germline V CDR1 and CDR2: LNHDA, SQIVND (reference sequence). CDR3 length equals 15 residues. Trimming shortened V by 2 bases and J by 1 base, and 11 bases separated the two germline ends. CDR3 region: CASSIRERNNYGYTF. DNA of the CDR3: TGTGCCAGTAGTATAAGGGAACGAAATAACTATGGCTACACCTTC.

This clone was picked up a small number of times. The chain uses TRBV9 and TRBJ1-3; 9 bases are shared with TRBD1. Per germline, CDR1 SGDLS and CDR2 YYNGEE. The length of the CDR3 is 16 residues. With V trimmed by 4 bases and J by 1 base, 6 bases remained unmatched. The CDR3 protein is CASSNRTGASGNTIYF. As DNA, the CDR3 is TGTGCCAGCAGCAACAGGACAGGGGCGTCTGGAAACACCATATATTTT.

V gene TRBV9 combines with J gene TRBJ2-7; D tentatively reads TRBD1 or TRBD2 (5 bases each). CDR1 is SGDLS and CDR2 is YYNGEE in the germline V gene. Between the trimmed V and J ends, which lost 0 bases and 5 bases, there was a span of 12 bases. The CDR3 is 14 amino acids. CDR3 sequence: CASSVVGTADEQYF. The CDR3, as DNA: TGTGCCAGCAGCGTAGTCGGGACGGCCGACGAGCAGTACTTC.

The chain recombines TRBV10-1 with TRBJ2-5; 9 bases match TRBD2. CDR1 and CDR2 (germline): WNHNN, SYGVQD (reference sequence). The CDR3 extends over 16 amino acids. J gave up 5 bases and V 3 bases, and 10 bases lay outside the gene matches. The CDR3 DNA reads as TGCGCCAGCAGTGAAACTGCTAGCGGGATCTTGGAGACCCAGTACTTC. Translating gives CASSETASGILETQYF.

This clone came up once. The chain is built from TRBV7-2 and TRBJ1-2; TRBD1 matches 8 bases. CDR1 is SGHTA and CDR2 is FQGNSA in the germline V gene. With 3 bases clipped from V and 3 bases from J, the junction kept 0 bases outside the gene matches. The CDR3 runs 13 residues. Here the CDR3 DNA reads TGTGCCAGCAGCTTGACAGGGGACTATGGCTACACCTTC. Translated: CASSLTGDYGYTF.

V and J are TRBV7-6 and TRBJ1-2; D is undetermined. The CDR3 is 15 amino acids. Trimming removed 5 bases at V and 3 bases at J, with 16 bases between. Germline V gene data show CDR1 as SGHVS and CDR2 as FNYEAQ. For the CDR3, the DNA is TGTGCCAGCAGCCCCGACCCTAGCACCGACTATGGCTACACCTTC. It specifies CASSPDPSTDYGYTF.

This rearrangement joins TRBV25-1 to TRBJ2-5; D unclear. With 2 bases removed from V and 9 bases from J, the gap between germline ends came to 13 bases. CDR1 and CDR2 (germline): MGHDK, SYGVNS. CDR3 length: 13 amino acids. The CDR3 DNA reads as TGTGCCAGCAGTGAAGTCCGGTACCCTCCCCAGTACTTC. Translating gives CASSEVRYPPQYF.

This clone appeared a few times. The chain has TRBV5-8 and TRBJ2-7; D gene uncertain. This CDR3 contains 15 residues. Looked up from germline, CDR1 is SGHTS and CDR2 is YDEGEE. With 0 bases removed from V and 3 bases from J, the gap between germline ends came to 13 bases. The CDR3 sequence is CASSLGPARDYEQYF. In DNA, the CDR3 is TGTGCCAGCAGCTTGGGGCCCGCCCGCGACTACGAGCAGTACTTC.

This clone came up once. J is TRBJ1-4 and V is TRBV2, with a weak D call TRBD1 (5 bases). The V end was cut by 6 bases, the J end by 6 bases, with 8 bases between. There are 12 residues in the CDR3. Looked up from germline, CDR1 is SNHLY and CDR2 is FYNNEI. The CDR3 DNA reads as TGTGCCAGCAGGGAGGGGTATGAAAAACTGTTTTTT. This codes for CASREGYEKLFF.

V is TRBV5-1 and J is TRBJ2-1; D possibly corresponds to TRBD1 (6 bases). CDR1 and CDR2 from the germline V gene are SGHRS and YFSETQ. V lost 4 bases, J lost 1 base, and 15 bases lay in between. The CDR3 runs to 16 residues. This CDR3 reads CASSAGTTPSYNEQFF. CDR3 bases: TGCGCCAGCAGCGCCGGGACAACGCCTTCCTACAATGAGCAGTTCTTC.

The V call is TRBV5-1, the J call TRBJ2-1, with 7 bases matching TRBD2. CDR1 SGHRS and CDR2 YFSETQ come from the germline V gene. The CDR3 contains 15 residues. The V gene end was trimmed by 0 bases and the J gene end by 8 bases; junction bases not matched to a gene: 8. The CDR3 bases are TGCGCCAGCAGCTTGGCCTCCCTCCTAGCGGATGAGCAGTTCTTC. Encoded protein: CASSLASLLADEQFF.

The CDR3 coding sequence is TGTGCCAGCAGTATAGGACAGGGAAGATATGATGATGGCTACACCTTC. It translates to CASSIGQGRYDDGYTF. The chain employs TRBV27 and TRBJ1-2, with 8 bases identical to TRBD1. V lost 5 bases to trimming and J lost 6 bases; unmatched junction nucleotides: 14. The CDR3 runs to 16 residues. CDR1 is MNHEY, CDR2 SMNVEV, per germline (reference sequence).

Details on this clone: A read error may produce the germline difference seen at one junction end. This sample includes further DNA sequences coding for the same CDR3. J is TRBJ1-2 and V is TRBV4-1; TRBD1 matches 7 bases. Germline loops: CDR1 MGHRA, CDR2 YSYEKL. There are 15 residues in the CDR3. CDR3 residues: CASSQVTTGTYGYTF. In nucleotides, the CDR3 is TGCGCTAGCAGCCAAGTAACGACAGGGACCTATGGCTACACCTTC.

The table lists this clone with a few counts. The J gene is TRBJ1-1, the V gene TRBV5-1, with 11 bases aligning to TRBD1. Germline V CDR1 and CDR2: SGHRS, YFSETQ. V shed 1 base, J shed 4 bases, and the junction held 3 bases outside the gene matches. The CDR3 has 15 amino acids. In DNA form, the CDR3 reads TGCGCCAGCAGCTTGCGGGGACAGGGGGGCACTGAAGCTTTCTTT. This encodes CASSLRGQGGTEAFF.

The chain recombines TRBV6-1 with TRBJ2-7; D not certain. The CDR3 runs 13 residues. Deletions cut 8 bases from V and 3 bases from J, with 14 bases between. Per germline, CDR1 MNHNS and CDR2 SASEGT. The CDR3 DNA sequence: TGTGCCAGCGCTAGGGCGGAATTCTACGAGCAGTACTTC. Translation gives CASARAEFYEQYF.

This chain joins TRBV25-1 and TRBJ1-1, with D hard to call. Germline CDR1 MGHDK, CDR2 SYGVNS. Trimming cost V 4 bases and J 6 bases, with 21 bases left between them. This CDR3 has 16 amino acids. The CDR3 DNA follows: TGTGCCAGCAGTGGATCACGGACGGCGTTCAGACCTGAAGCTTTCTTT. Its translation is CASSGSRTAFRPEAFF.

The chain links TRBV2 to TRBJ2-7, with TRBD1 matching 9 bases. The CDR3 spans 14 residues. In germline, CDR1 is SNHLY, CDR2 FYNNEI. The CDR3 DNA reads TGTGCCAGCAGCGGGGACAGGGTCTCCCACGAGCAGTACGTC. Translated, it gives CASSGDRVSHEQYV.

This chain connects TRBV5-4 to TRBJ1-2; D is possibly TRBD1 (6 bases). V shed 4 bases and J shed 4 bases, with 14 bases lying between them. Germline V gene lookup returns CDR1 SGHNT and CDR2 YYREEE (reference sequence). The CDR3 loop spans 14 amino acids. The CDR3 DNA follows: TGTGCCAGCAGCGGCGGATGGGGGCTCTATGGCTACACCTTC. Translation: CASSGGWGLYGYTF.

This chain uses TRBV6-5 with TRBJ1-5; tentatively, D is TRBD1 (6 bases). Trimming removed 5 bases from V and 4 bases from J, with 9 bases in between. The CDR3 is 13 amino acids. Germline CDR1 is MNHEY and CDR2 is SVGAGI. The CDR3 loop reads CASSPGVNQPQHF. CDR3 DNA: TGTGCCAGCAGTCCAGGGGTTAATCAGCCCCAGCATTTT.

With regard to this clone: This specimen includes other DNA sequences encoding the same CDR3. This chain uses TRBV5-1 with TRBJ2-3; 7 bases are shared with TRBD1. CDR3 length: 14 residues. The V gene's germline CDR1 is SGHRS and CDR2 YFSETQ. Losses at the gene ends were 3 bases for V and 1 base for J; bases not matched to a gene: 2. CDR3 sequence: CASSSGQGTDTQYF. CDR3 coding DNA: TGCGCCAGCAGCTCTGGACAGGGCACAGATACGCAGTATTTT. Based on the CDR3 plus reference TRBV5-1 and TRBJ2-3, the full variable domain is KAGVTQTPRYLIKTRGQQVTLSCSPISGHRSVSWYQQTPGQGLQFLFEYFSETQRNKGNFPGRFSGRQFSNSRSEMNVSTLELGDSALYLCASSSGQGTDTQYFGPGTRLTVL.

Only a few counts were recorded for this clone. The CDR3 region has the DNA TGTGCCACCAGCAGAGAACGGACATCCTTCTACGAGCAGTACGTC. Translated, it gives CATSRERTSFYEQYV. V usage is TRBV15 and J usage is TRBJ2-7; possibly TRBD1 for D (5 bases). CDR1 is LNHNV, CDR2 YYDKDF, per germline (reference sequence). The CDR3 consists of 15 residues. V lost 0 bases and J lost 3, with 12 bases in between.

J is TRBJ2-5 and V is TRBV2; possibly TRBD1 for D (5 bases). V was shortened by 7 bases and J by 5 bases, with 14 bases between the two germline ends. Germline V gene lookup returns CDR1 SNHLY and CDR2 FYNNEI. The CDR3 loop spans 13 amino acids. The DNA for the CDR3 is TGTGCCAGCACCAGGACAACCCAGGAGACCCAGTACTTC. Protein: CASTRTTQETQYF. Looking up the rest from reference TRBV2 and TRBJ2-5 gives the full variable domain: EPEVTQTPSHQVTQMGQEVILRCVPISNHLYFYWYRQILGQKVEFLVSFYNNEISEKSEIFDDQFSVERPDGSNFTLKIRSTKLEDSAMYFCASTRTTQETQYFGPGTRLLVL.

The chain recombines TRBV5-4 with TRBJ2-7; 9 bases fit TRBD1. This CDR3 spans 14 amino acids. Germline V gives CDR1 SGHNT, CDR2 YYREEE (reference sequence). Losses at the gene ends were 4 bases for V and 5 bases for J; bases not matched to a gene: 7. CDR3 in amino acids: CASSVGQGTNEQYF. The CDR3 region has the DNA TGTGCCAGCAGCGTGGGACAGGGTACAAACGAGCAGTACTTC.

The rearrangement joins TRBV5-6 to TRBJ2-3; 7 bases line up with TRBD2. With 1 base clipped from V and 3 bases from J, the junction kept 5 bases outside the gene matches. Germline values: CDR1 SGHDT, CDR2 YYEEEE. CDR3 size: 15 residues. The CDR3 DNA sequence: TGTGCCAGCAGCTTGATCGGGGGGTTGACAGATACGCAGTATTTT. Its translation is CASSLIGGLTDTQYF.